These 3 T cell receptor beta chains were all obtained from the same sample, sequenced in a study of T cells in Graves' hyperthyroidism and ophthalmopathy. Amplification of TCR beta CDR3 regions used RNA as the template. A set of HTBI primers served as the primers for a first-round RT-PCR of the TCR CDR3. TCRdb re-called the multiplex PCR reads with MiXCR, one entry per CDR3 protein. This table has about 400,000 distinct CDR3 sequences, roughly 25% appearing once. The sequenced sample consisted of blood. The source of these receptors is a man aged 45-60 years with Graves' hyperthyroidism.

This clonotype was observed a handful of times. The CDR3 region is CASSNFGNEQYF. As DNA, the CDR3 is TGTGCCAGCAGTAATTTCGGGAACGAGCAGTACTTC. V usage is TRBV12-3 or TRBV12-4 and J usage is TRBJ2-7; tentatively, D is TRBD2 (5 bases). The CDR3 spans 12 residues. V shed 5 bases and J shed 5 bases, with 10 bases lying between them.

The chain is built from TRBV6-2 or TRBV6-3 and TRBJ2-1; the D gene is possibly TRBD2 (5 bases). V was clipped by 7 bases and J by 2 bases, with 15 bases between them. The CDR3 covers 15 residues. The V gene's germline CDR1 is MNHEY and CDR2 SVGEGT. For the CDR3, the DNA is TGTGCCAGCAACTCAGCGGACCCGACCTACAATGAGCAGTTCTTC. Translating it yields CASNSADPTYNEQFF.

CDR3 loop: CATSTQGIGEKLFF. CDR3 sequence (DNA): TGTGCCACCAGCACACAGGGGATCGGGGAAAAACTGTTTTTT. This rearrangement joins TRBV15 to TRBJ1-4, with TRBD1 identical over 7 bases. Germline V gene sequence: CDR1 LNHNV, CDR2 YYDKDF (reference sequence). The CDR3 totals 14 residues. J was trimmed by 8 bases and V by 4 bases; bases with no gene match: 7.